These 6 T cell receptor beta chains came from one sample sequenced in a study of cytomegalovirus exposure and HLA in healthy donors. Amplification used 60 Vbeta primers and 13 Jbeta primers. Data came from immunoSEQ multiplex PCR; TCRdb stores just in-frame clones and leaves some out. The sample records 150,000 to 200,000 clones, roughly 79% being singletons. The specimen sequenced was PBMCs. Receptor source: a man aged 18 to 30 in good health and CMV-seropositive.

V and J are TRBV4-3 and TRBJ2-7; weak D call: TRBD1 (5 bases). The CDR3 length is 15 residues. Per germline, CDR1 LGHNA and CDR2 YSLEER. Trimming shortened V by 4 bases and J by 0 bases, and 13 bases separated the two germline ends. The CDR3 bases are TGCGCCAGCAGCCCCTCACCCGACAGCTCCTACGAGCAGTACTTC. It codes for CASSPSPDSSYEQYF.

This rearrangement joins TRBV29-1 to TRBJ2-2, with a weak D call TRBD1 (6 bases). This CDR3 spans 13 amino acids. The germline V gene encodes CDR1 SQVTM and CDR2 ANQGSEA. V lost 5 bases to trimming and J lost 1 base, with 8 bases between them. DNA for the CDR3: TGCAGCGTTAACAGGGTGAACACCGGGGAGCTGTTTTTT. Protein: CSVNRVNTGELFF.

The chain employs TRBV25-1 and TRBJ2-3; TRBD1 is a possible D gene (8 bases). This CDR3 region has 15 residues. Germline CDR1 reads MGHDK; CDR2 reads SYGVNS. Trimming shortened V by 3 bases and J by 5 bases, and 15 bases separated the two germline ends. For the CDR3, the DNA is TGTGCCAGCAGTGAGGGGGGGACAGGCAGAGATACGCAGTATTTT. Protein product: CASSEGGTGRDTQYF.

The CDR3 sequence: CASSPSVIGDTQYF. The CDR3 nucleotides read TGTGCCAGCTCACCTTCGGTAATTGGAGATACGCAGTATTTT. This chain links TRBV18 with TRBJ2-3; D unresolved. Trimming cost V 3 bases and J 5 bases, with 12 bases left between them. CDR1 is KGHSH and CDR2 is LQKENI in the germline V gene. This CDR3 region has 14 residues.

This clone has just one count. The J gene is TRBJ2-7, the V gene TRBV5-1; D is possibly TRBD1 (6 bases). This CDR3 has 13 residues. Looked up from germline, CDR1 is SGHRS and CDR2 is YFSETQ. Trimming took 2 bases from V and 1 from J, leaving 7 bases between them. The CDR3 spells CASSFTGSYEQYF. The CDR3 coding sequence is TGCGCCAGCAGCTTTACAGGGTCCTACGAGCAGTACTTC.

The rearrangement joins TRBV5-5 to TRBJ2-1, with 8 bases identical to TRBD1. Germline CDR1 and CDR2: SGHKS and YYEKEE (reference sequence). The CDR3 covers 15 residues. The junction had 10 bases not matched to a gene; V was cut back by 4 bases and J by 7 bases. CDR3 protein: CASSPPRTGKNEQFF. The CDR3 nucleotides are TGTGCCAGCAGCCCGCCGAGGACAGGGAAAAATGAGCAGTTCTTC. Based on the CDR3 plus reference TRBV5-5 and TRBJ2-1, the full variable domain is DAGVTQSPTHLIKTRGQQVTLRCSPISGHKSVSWYQQVLGQGPQFIFQYYEKEERGRGNFPDRFSARQFPNYSSELNVNALLLGDSALYLCASSPPRTGKNEQFFGPGTRLTVL.